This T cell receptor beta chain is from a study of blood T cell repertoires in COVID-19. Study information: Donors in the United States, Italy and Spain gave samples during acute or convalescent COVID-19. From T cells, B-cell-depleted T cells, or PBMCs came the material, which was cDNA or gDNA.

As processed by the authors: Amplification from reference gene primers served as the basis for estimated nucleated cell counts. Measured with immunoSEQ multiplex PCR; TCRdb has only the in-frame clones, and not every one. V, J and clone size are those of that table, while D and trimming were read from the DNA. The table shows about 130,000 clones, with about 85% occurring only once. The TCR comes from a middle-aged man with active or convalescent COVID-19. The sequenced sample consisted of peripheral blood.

CDR3 sequence (DNA): TGTGCCAGCAGCTTCTATAATTCACCCCTCCACTTT. Protein product: CASSFYNSPLHF. The rearrangement joins TRBV27 to TRBJ1-6; the D is unclear. Germline values: CDR1 MNHEY, CDR2 SMNVEV (reference sequence). Trimming took 6 bases from V and 3 from J, leaving 3 bases between them. The CDR3 runs to 12 residues.